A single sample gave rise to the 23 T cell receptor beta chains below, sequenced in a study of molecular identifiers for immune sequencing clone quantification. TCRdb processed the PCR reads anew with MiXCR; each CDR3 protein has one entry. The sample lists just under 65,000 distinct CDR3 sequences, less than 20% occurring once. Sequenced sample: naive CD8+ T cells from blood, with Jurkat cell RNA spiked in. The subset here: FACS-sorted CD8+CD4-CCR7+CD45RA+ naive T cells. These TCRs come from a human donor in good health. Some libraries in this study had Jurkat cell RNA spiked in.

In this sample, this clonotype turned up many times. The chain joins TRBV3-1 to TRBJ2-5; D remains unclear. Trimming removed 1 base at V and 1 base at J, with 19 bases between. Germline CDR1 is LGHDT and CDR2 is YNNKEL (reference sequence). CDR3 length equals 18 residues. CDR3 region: CASSQVVVATWPQETQYF. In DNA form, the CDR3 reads TGTGCCAGCAGCCAAGTTGTAGTAGCTACGTGGCCCCAAGAGACCCAGTACTTC.

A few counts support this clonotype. CDR3 coding DNA: TGTGCCAGCAGTGAAGTCCTTGCACCCTACAATGAGCAGTTCTTC. It translates to CASSEVLAPYNEQFF. The chain recombines TRBV2 with TRBJ2-1; D ambiguous. V shed 1 base and J shed 2 bases, with 9 bases lying between them. The CDR3 contains 15 residues. Germline V gives CDR1 SNHLY, CDR2 FYNNEI. The whole variable domain, filled in from reference TRBV2 and TRBJ2-1, reads EPEVTQTPSHQVTQMGQEVILRCVPISNHLYFYWYRQILGQKVEFLVSFYNNEISEKSEIFDDQFSVERPDGSNFTLKIRSTKLEDSAMYFCASSEVLAPYNEQFFGPGTRLTVL.

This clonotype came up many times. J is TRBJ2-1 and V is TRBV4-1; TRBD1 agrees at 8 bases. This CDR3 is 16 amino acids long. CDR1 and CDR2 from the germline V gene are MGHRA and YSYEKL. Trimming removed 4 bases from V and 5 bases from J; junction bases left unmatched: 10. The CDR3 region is CASSPAGTGDNNEQFF. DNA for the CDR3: TGCGCCAGCAGCCCCGCGGGGACAGGCGATAACAATGAGCAGTTCTTC.

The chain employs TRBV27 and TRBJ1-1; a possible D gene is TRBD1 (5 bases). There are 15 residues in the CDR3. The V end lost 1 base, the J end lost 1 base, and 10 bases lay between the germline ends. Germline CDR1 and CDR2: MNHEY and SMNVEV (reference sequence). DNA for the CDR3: TGTGCCAGCAGTTTATTGGGGGGAACGAACACTGAAGCTTTCTTT. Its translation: CASSLLGGTNTEAFF.

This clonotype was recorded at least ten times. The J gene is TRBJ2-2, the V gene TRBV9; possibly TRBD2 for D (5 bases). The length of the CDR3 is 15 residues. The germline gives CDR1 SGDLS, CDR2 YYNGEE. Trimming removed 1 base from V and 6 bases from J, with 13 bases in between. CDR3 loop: CASSVSLGAAGELFF. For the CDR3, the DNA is TGTGCCAGCAGCGTATCCTTGGGAGCGGCCGGGGAGCTGTTTTTT. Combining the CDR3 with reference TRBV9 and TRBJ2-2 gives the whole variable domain DSGVTQTPKHLITATGQRVTLRCSPRSGDLSVYWYQQSLDQGLQFLIQYYNGEERAKGNILERFSAQQFPDLHSELNLSSLELGDSALYFCASSVSLGAAGELFFGEGSRLTVL.

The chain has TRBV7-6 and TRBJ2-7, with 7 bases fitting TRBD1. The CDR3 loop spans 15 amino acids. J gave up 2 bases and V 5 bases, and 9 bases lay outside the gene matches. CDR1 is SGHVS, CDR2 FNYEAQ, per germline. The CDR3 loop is CASSPETGTPYEQYF. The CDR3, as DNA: TGTGCCAGCAGCCCGGAGACAGGGACACCCTACGAGCAGTACTTC.

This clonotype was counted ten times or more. The CDR3 loop reads CASSMFGDRLSYEQYF. The CDR3 nucleotides read TGTGCCAGCAGTATGTTTGGCGACCGCCTCTCCTACGAGCAGTACTTC. The gene calls are TRBV27 and TRBJ2-7; D is ambiguous. Germline lookup yields CDR1 MNHEY and CDR2 SMNVEV (reference sequence). Trimming took off 5 bases at V and 0 bases at J, with 17 bases between the two ends. CDR3 length: 16 amino acids.

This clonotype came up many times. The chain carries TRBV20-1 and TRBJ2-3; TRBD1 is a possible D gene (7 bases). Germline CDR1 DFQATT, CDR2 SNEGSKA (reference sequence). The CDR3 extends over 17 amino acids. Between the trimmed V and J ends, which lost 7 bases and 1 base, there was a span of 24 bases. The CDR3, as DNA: TGCAGTGGAAGAGGCAGGGGGGCTGTTTGGGGCACAGATACGCAGTATTTT. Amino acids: CSGRGRGAVWGTDTQYF.

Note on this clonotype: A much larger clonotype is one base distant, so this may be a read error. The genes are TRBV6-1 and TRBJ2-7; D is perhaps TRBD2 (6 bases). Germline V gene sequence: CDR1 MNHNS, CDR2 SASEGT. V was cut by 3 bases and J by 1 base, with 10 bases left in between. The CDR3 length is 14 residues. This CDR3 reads CASSDLAGSYEQYF. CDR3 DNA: TGTGCCAGCAGTGATCTGGCGGGATCCTACGAGCAGTACTTC.

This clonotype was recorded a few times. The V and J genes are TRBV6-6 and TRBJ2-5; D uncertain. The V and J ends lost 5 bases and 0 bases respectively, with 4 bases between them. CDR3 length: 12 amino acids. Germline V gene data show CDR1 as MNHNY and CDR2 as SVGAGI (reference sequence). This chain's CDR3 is CASSAYQETQYF. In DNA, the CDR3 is TGTGCCAGCAGTGCGTACCAAGAGACCCAGTACTTC.

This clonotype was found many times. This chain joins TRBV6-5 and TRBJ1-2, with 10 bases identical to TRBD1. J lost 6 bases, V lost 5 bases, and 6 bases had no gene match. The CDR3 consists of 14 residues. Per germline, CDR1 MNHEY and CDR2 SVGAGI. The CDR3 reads CASSLMTGGDGYTF. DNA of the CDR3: TGTGCCAGCAGTCTCATGACAGGGGGCGATGGCTACACCTTC.

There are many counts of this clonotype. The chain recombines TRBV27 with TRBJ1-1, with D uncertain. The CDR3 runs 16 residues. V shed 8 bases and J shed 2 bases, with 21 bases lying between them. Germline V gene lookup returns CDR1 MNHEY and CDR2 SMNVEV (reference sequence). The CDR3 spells CASGKGPYSGNTEAFF. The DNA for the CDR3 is TGTGCCAGCGGTAAAGGGCCCTATTCCGGAAACACTGAAGCTTTCTTT.

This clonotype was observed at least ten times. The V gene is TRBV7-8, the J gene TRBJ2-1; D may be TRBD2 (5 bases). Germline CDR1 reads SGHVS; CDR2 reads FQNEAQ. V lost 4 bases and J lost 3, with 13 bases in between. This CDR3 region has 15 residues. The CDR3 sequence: CASSSSGPRYNEQFF. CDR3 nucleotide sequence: TGTGCCAGCAGCTCCAGCGGTCCCCGCTACAATGAGCAGTTCTTC.

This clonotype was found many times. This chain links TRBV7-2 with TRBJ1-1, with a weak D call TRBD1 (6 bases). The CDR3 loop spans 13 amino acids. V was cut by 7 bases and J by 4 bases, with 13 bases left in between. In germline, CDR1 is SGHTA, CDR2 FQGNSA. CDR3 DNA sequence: TGTGCCAGCAAGGTTTGGGGGGCCACTGAAGCTTTCTTT. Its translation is CASKVWGATEAFF.

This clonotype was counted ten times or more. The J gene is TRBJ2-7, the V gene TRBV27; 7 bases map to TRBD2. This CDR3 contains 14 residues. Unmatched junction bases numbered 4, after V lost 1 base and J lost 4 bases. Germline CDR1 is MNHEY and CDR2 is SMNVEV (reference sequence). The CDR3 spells CASSLWGGRYEQYF. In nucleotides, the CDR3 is TGTGCCAGCAGTTTATGGGGGGGGAGGTACGAGCAGTACTTC.

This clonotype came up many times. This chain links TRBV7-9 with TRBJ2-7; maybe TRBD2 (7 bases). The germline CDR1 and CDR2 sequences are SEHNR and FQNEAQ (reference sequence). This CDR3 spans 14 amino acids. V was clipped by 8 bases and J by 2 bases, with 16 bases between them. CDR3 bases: TGTGCCAGCCGGGGCGGGGGCAGCCCCTACGAGCAGTACTTC. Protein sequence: CASRGGGSPYEQYF.

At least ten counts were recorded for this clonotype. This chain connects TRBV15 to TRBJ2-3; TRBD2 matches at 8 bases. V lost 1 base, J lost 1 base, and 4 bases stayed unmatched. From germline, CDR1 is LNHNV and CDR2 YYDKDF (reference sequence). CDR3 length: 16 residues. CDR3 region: CATSRGRTSRTDTQYF. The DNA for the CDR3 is TGTGCCACCAGCAGAGGAAGGACTAGCCGCACAGATACGCAGTATTTT.

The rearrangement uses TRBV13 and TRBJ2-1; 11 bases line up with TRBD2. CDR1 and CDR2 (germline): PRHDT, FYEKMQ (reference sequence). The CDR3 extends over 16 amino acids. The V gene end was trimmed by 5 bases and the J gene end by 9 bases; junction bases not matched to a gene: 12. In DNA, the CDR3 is TGTGCCAGCAGCCAAGGAACTAGCGGGGGAAAAGCTGAGCAGTTCTTC. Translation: CASSQGTSGGKAEQFF.

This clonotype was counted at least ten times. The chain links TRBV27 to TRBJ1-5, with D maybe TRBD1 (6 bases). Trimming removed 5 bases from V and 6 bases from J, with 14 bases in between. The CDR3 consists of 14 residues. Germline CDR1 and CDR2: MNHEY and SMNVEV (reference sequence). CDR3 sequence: CASSLKGEFQPQHF. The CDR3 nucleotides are TGTGCCAGCAGTCTAAAGGGGGAGTTTCAGCCCCAGCATTTT.

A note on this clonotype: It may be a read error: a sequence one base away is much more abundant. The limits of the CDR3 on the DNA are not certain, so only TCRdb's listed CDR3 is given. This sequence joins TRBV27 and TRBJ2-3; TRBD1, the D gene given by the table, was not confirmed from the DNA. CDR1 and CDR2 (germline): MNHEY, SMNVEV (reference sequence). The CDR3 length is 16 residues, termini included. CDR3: CASSFGTGTFLDTQFF.

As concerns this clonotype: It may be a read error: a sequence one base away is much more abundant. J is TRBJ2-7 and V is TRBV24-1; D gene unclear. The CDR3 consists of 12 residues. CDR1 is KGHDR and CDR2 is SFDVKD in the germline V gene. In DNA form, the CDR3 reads TGTGCCACCAATGATTTAGCTCCCGAGCAGTACTTC. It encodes CATNDLAPEQYF.

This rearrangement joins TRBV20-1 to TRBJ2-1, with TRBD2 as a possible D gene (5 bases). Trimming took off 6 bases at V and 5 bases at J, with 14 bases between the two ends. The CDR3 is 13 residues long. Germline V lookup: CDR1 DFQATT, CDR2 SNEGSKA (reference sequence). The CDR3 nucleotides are TGCAGTGCCCCGGACTTGGTTAACAATGAGCAGTTCTTC. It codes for CSAPDLVNNEQFF.

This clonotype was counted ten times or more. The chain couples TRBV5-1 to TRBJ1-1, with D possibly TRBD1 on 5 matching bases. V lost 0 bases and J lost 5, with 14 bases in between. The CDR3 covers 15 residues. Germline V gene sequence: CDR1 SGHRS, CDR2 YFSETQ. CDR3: CASSLASGSGTEAFF. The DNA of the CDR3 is TGCGCCAGCAGCTTGGCCTCAGGGTCAGGAACTGAAGCTTTCTTT.